The next 32 T cell receptor beta chains were all read from a single sample in a study of blood T cell repertoires in COVID-19 (dated by TCRdb to 2020 to 2021). The library was generated by the immunoSEQ multiplex PCR assay. This is the immuneACCESS table as TCRdb keeps it, with only in-frame sequences that have V and J called. A part of the clones is gone; compared with another copy, unresolved V genes explain less than half, and the rest is unexplained. The sample contains some 350,000 clones, roughly 86% of them found a single time. The ten largest clonotypes hold about 5.2% of the sample. Sequencing was carried out using PBMCs or T cells enriched from blood (not recorded which). These receptors came from a woman aged 25-40 years who had recovered from COVID-19.

Points on this clone: Other DNA sequences from this sample encode an identical CDR3 as well. V usage is TRBV20-1 and J usage is TRBJ1-2; D is possibly TRBD1 (5 bases). CDR3 length: 10 residues. Trimming took off 6 bases at V and 6 bases at J, with 8 bases between the two ends. Per germline, CDR1 DFQATT and CDR2 SNEGSKA (reference sequence). CDR3 residues: CSAGGDGYTF. CDR3 sequence (DNA): TGCAGTGCCGGGGGGGATGGCTACACCTTC.

The chain is built from TRBV28 and TRBJ1-2; D gene uncertain. CDR3 length: 14 residues. CDR1 MDHEN and CDR2 SYDVKM come from the germline V gene. V lost 7 bases and J 3 bases, leaving 15 bases between the germline ends. Written as DNA, the CDR3 is TGTGCCAGCACCTCCCCCAGCGGATACTATGGCTACACCTTC. Translated, it gives CASTSPSGYYGYTF.

The chain combines TRBV5-6 with TRBJ1-3; TRBD1 matches 7 bases. Trimming at V came to 4 bases and at J to 8 bases, leaving 15 bases not matched to a gene. This CDR3 comprises 16 residues. From germline, CDR1 is SGHDT and CDR2 YYEEEE. CDR3 nucleotide sequence: TGTGCCAGCAGCATTGCGACAGGGACCCCCGCGGACACCATATATTTT. This translates into CASSIATGTPADTIYF.

The V and J genes are TRBV4-3 and TRBJ1-2; no definite D call. This CDR3 is built from 15 residues. The germline gives CDR1 LGHNA, CDR2 YSLEER. The ends were cut back, 4 bases at V and 5 bases at J, with 17 bases in the middle. The CDR3 DNA reads TGCGCCAGCAGCCCCCTTTCGGGAGTGGCATATGGCTACACCTTC. The encoded protein is CASSPLSGVAYGYTF.

The genes are TRBV28 and TRBJ2-3, with 8 bases fitting TRBD2. This CDR3 comprises 19 residues. The V gene end was trimmed by 6 bases and the J gene end by 0 bases; junction bases not matched to a gene: 17. Germline CDR1 reads MDHEN; CDR2 reads SYDVKM. The CDR3 DNA follows: TGTGCCAGCAGGCAGAACCTCGGGATACTAGCGGTCAGCACAGATACGCAGTATTTT. This codes for CASRQNLGILAVSTDTQYF.

The CDR3 protein is CASSVYQGASPLHF. CDR3 coding DNA: TGTGCCAGCAGCGTATATCAGGGGGCCTCACCCCTCCACTTT. V is TRBV9 and J is TRBJ1-6; 8 positions match TRBD1. The V segment lost 1 base and the J segment 10 bases; nucleotides outside the gene matches: 4. The length of the CDR3 is 14 residues. CDR1 SGDLS and CDR2 YYNGEE come from the germline V gene.

The chain joins TRBV30 to TRBJ2-7; TRBD1 aligns across 7 bases. Germline values: CDR1 GTSNPN, CDR2 SVGIG (reference sequence). The V and J ends lost 3 bases and 2 bases, in that order; junction bases with no gene match: 4. The CDR3 has 13 residues. This CDR3 reads CAWRRTGAYEQYF. The CDR3 bases are TGTGCCTGGAGACGTACAGGGGCCTACGAGCAGTACTTC.

The chain employs TRBV19 and TRBJ2-3; D is unresolved. This CDR3 comprises 12 residues. CDR1 and CDR2 from the germline V gene are LNHDA and SQIVND (reference sequence). V lost 6 bases and J 4 bases, leaving 8 bases between the germline ends. The CDR3 nucleotides are TGTGCCAGTAGCCCCTCGGCAGATACGCAGTATTTT. This encodes CASSPSADTQYF.

This rearrangement joins TRBV6-5 to TRBJ2-2, with 11 bases aligning to TRBD1. V trimming: 10 bases; J trimming: 3 bases; junction bases outside the gene matches: 4. CDR1 is MNHEY, CDR2 SVGAGI, per germline. The CDR3 runs to 14 residues. The chain's CDR3 is CAIGQGAHTGELFF. The CDR3 DNA reads as TGTGCCATCGGACAGGGGGCTCACACCGGGGAGCTGTTTTTT.

The CDR3 spells CASSLQGAGANVLTF. DNA of the CDR3: TGCGCCAGCAGCCTACAGGGGGCTGGGGCCAACGTCCTGACTTTC. This rearrangement joins TRBV5-1 to TRBJ2-6; 8 bases map to TRBD1. V was pared by 4 bases and J by 2 bases, with 2 bases of the junction left unmatched. The CDR3 runs 15 residues. Germline V lookup: CDR1 SGHRS, CDR2 YFSETQ.

This rearrangement joins TRBV10-3 to TRBJ2-2; maybe TRBD1 (5 bases). Germline CDR1 ENHRY, CDR2 SYGVKD. The length of the CDR3 is 16 residues. Deletions cut 4 bases from V and 5 bases from J, with 17 bases between. Here the CDR3 reads CAISGSRELRTGELFF. Written as DNA, the CDR3 is TGTGCCATCAGTGGGTCCAGGGAATTGAGGACCGGGGAGCTGTTTTTT.

The rearrangement joins TRBV29-1 to TRBJ2-1, with D perhaps matching TRBD2 (6 bases). The germline V and J ends were trimmed by 1 base and 7 bases, with 17 bases remaining between them. Looked up from germline, CDR1 is SQVTM and CDR2 is ANQGSEA. This CDR3 comprises 15 residues. The CDR3 here is CSVEGGELGANEQFF. The CDR3 nucleotides read TGCAGCGTTGAAGGGGGGGAGTTAGGGGCAAATGAGCAGTTCTTC.

The CDR3 sequence: CASSTPAAEQGDTQYF. In DNA form, the CDR3 reads TGTGCCAGCAGCACACCCGCGGCGGAACAGGGAGATACGCAGTATTTT. V and J are TRBV7-3 and TRBJ2-3; the D gene is possibly TRBD1 (6 bases). Deletions cut 5 bases from V and 5 bases from J, with 20 bases between. The CDR3 has 16 residues. Per germline, CDR1 SGHTA and CDR2 FQGTGA.

This rearrangement joins TRBV7-2 to TRBJ2-3; 7 bases align to TRBD1. V was pared by 5 bases and J by 2 bases, with 13 bases of the junction left unmatched. This CDR3 comprises 17 residues. The V gene's germline CDR1 is SGHTA and CDR2 FQGNSA. The CDR3: CASSTRRDRLSTDTQYF. Here the CDR3 DNA reads TGTGCCAGCAGCACCCGCCGGGACAGACTTTCCACAGATACGCAGTATTTT.

The chain is built from TRBV4-1 and TRBJ1-5, with 7 positions matching TRBD1. J was trimmed by 1 base and V by 8 bases; bases with no gene match: 5. The CDR3 is 14 residues long. Germline CDR1 is MGHRA and CDR2 is YSYEKL. This CDR3 reads CASEKQGSNQPQHF. The CDR3 DNA is TGCGCCAGCGAAAAACAGGGGAGCAATCAGCCCCAGCATTTT.

This sequence joins TRBV28 and TRBJ1-2; D call uncertain. The V gene lost 3 bases and the J gene lost 5 bases, with 13 bases spanning the gap. The CDR3 runs to 14 residues. Looked up from germline, CDR1 is MDHEN and CDR2 is SYDVKM. CDR3 sequence (DNA): TGTGCCAGCAGTTTCCAAACGCTATGGTATGGCTACACCTTC. Its protein is CASSFQTLWYGYTF.

The gene calls are TRBV4-3 and TRBJ2-7; a possible D gene is TRBD2 (6 bases). Trimming pared 1 base from V and 0 bases from J, leaving 13 bases between. CDR1 and CDR2 from the germline V gene are LGHNA and YSLEER. CDR3 length equals 16 residues. The CDR3 DNA sequence: TGCGCCAGCAGCCAAGCAAGGGCGGGGCCCTCCTACGAGCAGTACTTC. Its protein product is CASSQARAGPSYEQYF.

This chain joins TRBV28 and TRBJ2-2, with D unresolved. The CDR3 is 12 residues long. Germline lookup yields CDR1 MDHEN and CDR2 SYDVKM. V dropped 1 base and J dropped 5 bases, with 2 bases sitting between them. As DNA, the CDR3 is TGTGCCAGCAGTTTATTAACCGGGGAGCTGTTTTTT. As protein: CASSLLTGELFF.

This clone was seen only a few times. The chain has TRBV6-6 and TRBJ2-2; D ambiguous. Germline V gives CDR1 MNHNY, CDR2 SVGAGI (reference sequence). This CDR3 has 13 residues. The V and J ends lost 2 bases and 6 bases respectively, with 7 bases between them. In DNA, the CDR3 is TGTGCCAGCAGTTACGGTCGCGCCGGGGAGCTGTTTTTT. This codes for CASSYGRAGELFF.

J is TRBJ2-2 and V is TRBV28; D is possibly TRBD2 (6 bases). Trimming shortened V by 4 bases and J by 0 bases, and 12 bases separated the two germline ends. Per the germline V gene, CDR1 is MDHEN and CDR2 is SYDVKM. The CDR3 runs 16 residues. The CDR3 nucleotides are TGTGCCAGCAGTTCCGCTGGGGGGTCGAACACCGGGGAGCTGTTTTTT. This gives the protein CASSSAGGSNTGELFF.

V is TRBV6-5 and J is TRBJ1-2, with a tentative D call TRBD1 (5 bases). CDR1 and CDR2 (germline): MNHEY, SVGAGI. V was shortened by 7 bases and J by 2 bases, with 14 bases between the two germline ends. CDR3 length equals 14 residues. The CDR3 sequence is CASTLGGRNYGYTF. The CDR3 DNA is TGTGCCAGCACCCTCGGGGGGAGGAACTATGGCTACACCTTC.

The chain carries TRBV5-6 and TRBJ2-1; TRBD2 matches 9 bases. Germline CDR1 and CDR2: SGHDT and YYEEEE. The CDR3 has 15 amino acids. J lost 7 bases, V lost 0 bases, and 5 bases had no gene match. The CDR3 spells CASSLAASGVNEQFF. The CDR3 DNA reads as TGTGCCAGCAGCTTGGCGGCTAGCGGGGTGAATGAGCAGTTCTTC.

Of note for this clone: One end of the junction fails to match germline, which may point to a read error. The rearrangement uses TRBV5-6 and TRBJ1-3, with 7 bases that match TRBD1. The length of the CDR3 is 14 residues. Germline CDR1 reads SGHDT; CDR2 reads YYEEEE. In DNA form, the CDR3 reads TGTGCCAGCAGCCTTTCTATGACGGGACAGACTACCCATTTT. This codes for CASSLSMTGQTTHF.

CDR3 residues: CAWSGQGEAFF. CDR3 sequence (DNA): TGTGCCTGGAGTGGACAGGGGGAAGCTTTCTTT. V and J are TRBV30 and TRBJ1-1, with 8 bases fitting TRBD1. The CDR3 is made up of 11 amino acids. Losses at the gene ends were 1 base for V and 8 bases for J; bases not matched to a gene: 0. Germline V gives CDR1 GTSNPN, CDR2 SVGIG (reference sequence).

The gene calls are TRBV10-1 and TRBJ2-3; D is uncertain. Looked up from germline, CDR1 is WNHNN and CDR2 is SYGVQD (reference sequence). V shed 2 bases and J shed 3 bases, with 9 bases lying between them. This CDR3 is 14 amino acids long. The CDR3 here is CASSESVSTDTQYF. Written as DNA, the CDR3 is TGCGCCAGCAGTGAGAGCGTCTCGACAGATACGCAGTATTTT.

The chain recombines TRBV9 with TRBJ2-1, with 7 bases identical to TRBD2. The ends lost 0 bases at V and 9 bases at J; junction bases unmatched: 6. This CDR3 has 14 residues. The V gene's germline CDR1 is SGDLS and CDR2 YYNGEE. DNA of the CDR3: TGTGCCAGCAGCGTAGCTGGGGGGGTGGGTGAGCAGTTCTTC. Encoded protein: CASSVAGGVGEQFF.

V gene TRBV18 combines with J gene TRBJ2-7, with D possibly TRBD2 on 6 matching bases. The germline CDR1 and CDR2 sequences are KGHSH and LQKENI. V lost 2 bases and J lost 1, with 12 bases in between. The CDR3 is 15 amino acids. In DNA, the CDR3 is TGTGCCAGCTCACCAAACCCGGGAGAATCCTACGAGCAGTACTTC. This codes for CASSPNPGESYEQYF.

The chain couples TRBV4-1 to TRBJ2-7; 8 nucleotides agree with TRBD2. CDR3 length equals 14 residues. Trimming cost V 0 bases and J 6 bases; bases outside gene matches: 4. CDR1 is MGHRA, CDR2 YSYEKL, per germline. CDR3 nucleotides: TGCGCCAGCAGCCAAGATGGGACTAGTCCCGAGCAGTACTTC. Amino acids: CASSQDGTSPEQYF.

The table lists this clone with a few counts. The genes are TRBV6-5 and TRBJ1-2; no clear D gene. CDR1 and CDR2 from the germline V gene are MNHEY and SVGAGI. The V end was cut by 10 bases, the J end by 5 bases, with 20 bases between. The CDR3 sequence is 14 residues long. Here the CDR3 reads CATRPLLGGYGYTF. CDR3 nucleotide sequence: TGTGCCACGAGGCCCCTTTTAGGAGGATATGGCTACACCTTC.

The chain employs TRBV2 and TRBJ2-7; D may be TRBD2 (5 bases). CDR1 is SNHLY, CDR2 FYNNEI, per germline. The CDR3 runs to 14 residues. V was clipped by 5 bases and J by 0 bases, with 11 bases between them. The CDR3 DNA reads TGTGCCAGCAGTTTGGACTCCCGCTCCTACGAGCAGTACTTC. This sequence encodes CASSLDSRSYEQYF. Combining the CDR3 with reference TRBV2 and TRBJ2-7 gives the whole variable domain EPEVTQTPSHQVTQMGQEVILRCVPISNHLYFYWYRQILGQKVEFLVSFYNNEISEKSEIFDDQFSVERPDGSNFTLKIRSTKLEDSAMYFCASSLDSRSYEQYFGPGTRLTVT.

V gene TRBV19 combines with J gene TRBJ1-1; D is possibly TRBD1 (6 bases). The CDR3 consists of 13 residues. The germline V gene has CDR1 LNHDA and CDR2 SQIVND (reference sequence). V was clipped by 6 bases and J by 4 bases, with 12 bases between them. CDR3 amino acids: CASRAGTITEAFF. The CDR3 nucleotides read TGTGCCAGTAGGGCCGGGACAATCACTGAAGCTTTCTTT.

J is TRBJ1-6 and V is TRBV14; 9 bases match TRBD1. CDR1 is SGHDN, CDR2 FVKESK, per germline. J lost 13 bases, V lost 1 base, and 5 bases had no gene match. The CDR3 loop spans 14 amino acids. This CDR3 reads CASSQGTGVGPLHF. In DNA, the CDR3 is TGTGCCAGCAGCCAAGGGACAGGGGTCGGCCCCCTCCACTTT.